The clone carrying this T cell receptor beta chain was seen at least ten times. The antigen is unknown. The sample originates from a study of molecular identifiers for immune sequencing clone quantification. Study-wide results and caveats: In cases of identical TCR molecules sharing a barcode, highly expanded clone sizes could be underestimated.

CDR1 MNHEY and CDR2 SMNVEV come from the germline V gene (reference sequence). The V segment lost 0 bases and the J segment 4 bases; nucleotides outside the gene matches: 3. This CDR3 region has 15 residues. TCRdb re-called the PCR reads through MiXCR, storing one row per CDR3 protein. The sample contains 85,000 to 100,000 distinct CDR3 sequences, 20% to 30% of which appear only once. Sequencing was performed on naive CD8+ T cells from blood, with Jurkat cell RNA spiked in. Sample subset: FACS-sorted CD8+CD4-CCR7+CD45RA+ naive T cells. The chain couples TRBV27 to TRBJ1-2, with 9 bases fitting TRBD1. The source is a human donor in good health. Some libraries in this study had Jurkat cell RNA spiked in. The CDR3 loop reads CASSLSTGGAYGYTF. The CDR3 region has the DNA TGTGCCAGCAGTTTATCCACAGGGGGCGCCTATGGCTACACCTTC.